The rows below give T cell receptor beta chains drawn from one sample of a study of OX40 agonist ivuxolimab in advanced cancers. Here immunoSEQ multiplex PCR was the method, and the copy in TCRdb shows in-frame clones only, minus some. This sample yields roughly 60,000 clones, of which more than 85% are seen a single time; about 3.8% belongs to the top ten. Specimen: CD4+ or CD8+ T cells sorted from blood, collected in a trial of the OX40 agonist ivuxolimab. These receptors originate from an adult with an advanced solid tumor such as melanoma, head and neck, liver or kidney cancer. Both conserved end residues are trimmed from each CDR3.

V	J	CDR3
TRBV19	TRBJ1-5	ASSIGRSDSNQPQH
TRBV5-6	TRBJ1-1	ASSTLGTQGGTEAF
TRBV25-1	TRBJ2-7	ASSEQTGDAYEQY
TRBV2	TRBJ1-1	ASSERGGANTEAF
TRBV6-5	TRBJ1-6	ASSYAPLSPLH
TRBV28	TRBJ2-7	ASSLGGGLYEQY
TRBV4-2	TRBJ1-4	ASSPRAGEKLF
TRBV14	TRBJ2-1	ASSQEGGGGSINEQF
TRBV6-5	TRBJ1-3	ASSYTLRAGNTIY
TRBV19	TRBJ2-2	ASTNVGGSGGELF
TRBV11-2	TRBJ1-5	ASSDSTTQPQH
TRBV7-2	TRBJ1-1	ASSNRDRVATEAF
TRBV30	TRBJ1-1	AWSVLGEAF